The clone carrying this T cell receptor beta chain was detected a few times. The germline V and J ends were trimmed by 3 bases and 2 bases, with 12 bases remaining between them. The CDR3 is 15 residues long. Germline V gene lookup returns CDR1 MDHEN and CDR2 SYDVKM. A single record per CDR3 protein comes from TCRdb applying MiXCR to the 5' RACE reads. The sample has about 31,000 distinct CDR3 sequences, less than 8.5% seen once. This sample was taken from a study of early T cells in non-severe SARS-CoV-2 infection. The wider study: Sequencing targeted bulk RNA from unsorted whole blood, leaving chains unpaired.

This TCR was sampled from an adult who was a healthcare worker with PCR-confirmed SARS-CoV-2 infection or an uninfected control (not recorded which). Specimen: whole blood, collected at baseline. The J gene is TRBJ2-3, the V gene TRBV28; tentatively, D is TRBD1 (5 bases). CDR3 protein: CASSFIRGSTDTQYF. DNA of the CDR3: TGTGCCAGCAGTTTTATTAGGGGCTCCACAGATACGCAGTATTTT.